The sequence of this TCR beta chain was determined in a study of shared T cell receptors in the human thymus. CDR3 length: 16 residues. Trimming took off 1 base at V and 0 bases at J, with 10 bases between the two ends. CDR1 and CDR2 (germline): MGHRA, YSYEKL. Measured with immunoSEQ multiplex PCR; TCRdb has only the in-frame clones, and not every one. The sample yields roughly 410,000 clones, about 95% seen once. The TCR was taken from a human donor. The V and J genes are TRBV4-1 and TRBJ1-5; D is uncertain. The sequencing sample was made of thymocytes. Here the CDR3 reads CASSQVPRYSNQPQHF. The CDR3 DNA sequence: TGCGCCAGCAGCCAAGTACCACGTTATAGCAATCAGCCCCAGCATTTT.